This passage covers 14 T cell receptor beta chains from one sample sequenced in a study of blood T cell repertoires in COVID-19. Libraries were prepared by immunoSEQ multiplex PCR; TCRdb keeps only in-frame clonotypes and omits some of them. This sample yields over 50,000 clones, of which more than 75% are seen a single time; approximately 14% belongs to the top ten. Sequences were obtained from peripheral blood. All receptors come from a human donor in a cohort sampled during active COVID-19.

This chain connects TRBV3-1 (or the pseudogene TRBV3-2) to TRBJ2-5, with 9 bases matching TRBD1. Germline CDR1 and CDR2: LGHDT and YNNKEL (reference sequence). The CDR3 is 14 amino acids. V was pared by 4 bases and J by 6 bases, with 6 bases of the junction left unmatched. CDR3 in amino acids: CASSPLDRGKTQYF. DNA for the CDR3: TGTGCCAGCAGCCCCTTAGACAGGGGGAAGACCCAGTACTTC.

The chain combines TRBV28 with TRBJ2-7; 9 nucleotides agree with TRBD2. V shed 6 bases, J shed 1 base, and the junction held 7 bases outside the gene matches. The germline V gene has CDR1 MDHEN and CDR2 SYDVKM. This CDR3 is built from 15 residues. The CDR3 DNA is TGTGCCAGCAGGGGTTGGACTAGCGATTCCTACGAGCAGTACTTC. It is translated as CASRGWTSDSYEQYF.

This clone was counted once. CDR3 sequence: CASSPQRQVSSYEQYF. In nucleotides, the CDR3 is TGCGCCAGCAGCCCCCAGCGGCAGGTGAGCAGTTACGAGCAGTACTTC. This chain joins TRBV5-1 and TRBJ2-7; D is possibly TRBD2 (5 bases). The V and J ends lost 4 bases and 4 bases respectively, with 21 bases between them. The CDR3 loop spans 16 amino acids. Germline-derived CDR1 and CDR2 are SGHRS and YFSETQ.

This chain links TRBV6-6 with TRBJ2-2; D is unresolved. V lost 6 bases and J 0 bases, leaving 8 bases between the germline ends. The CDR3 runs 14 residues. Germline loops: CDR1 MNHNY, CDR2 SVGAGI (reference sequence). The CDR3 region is CASRSTANTGELFF. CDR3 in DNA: TGTGCCAGCAGGTCTACGGCGAACACCGGGGAGCTGTTTTTT.

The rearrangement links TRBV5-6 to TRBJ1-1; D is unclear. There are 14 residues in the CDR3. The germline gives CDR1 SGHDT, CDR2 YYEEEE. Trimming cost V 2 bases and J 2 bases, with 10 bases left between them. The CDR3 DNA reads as TGTGCCAGCAGCTTTTGGGCCCTCAACACTGAAGCTTTCTTT. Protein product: CASSFWALNTEAFF.

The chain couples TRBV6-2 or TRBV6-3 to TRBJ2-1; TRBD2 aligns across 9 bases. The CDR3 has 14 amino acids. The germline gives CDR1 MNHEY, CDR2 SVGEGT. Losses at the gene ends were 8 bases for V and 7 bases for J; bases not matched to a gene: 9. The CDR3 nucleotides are TGTGCCAGCGGCCCGGCGGGAGGGAGGAATGAGCAGTTCTTC. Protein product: CASGPAGGRNEQFF.

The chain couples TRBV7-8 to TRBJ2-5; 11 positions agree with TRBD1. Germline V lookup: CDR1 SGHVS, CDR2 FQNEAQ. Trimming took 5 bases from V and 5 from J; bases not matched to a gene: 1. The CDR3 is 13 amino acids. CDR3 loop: CASSRDRGETQYF. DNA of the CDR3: TGTGCCAGCAGCCGGGACAGGGGGGAGACCCAGTACTTC. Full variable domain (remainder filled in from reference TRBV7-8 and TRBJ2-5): GAGVSQSPRYKVAKRGQDVALRCDPISGHVSLFWYQQALGQGPEFLTYFQNEAQLDKSGLPSDRFFAERPEGSVSTLKIQRTQQEDSAVYLCASSRDRGETQYFGPGTRLLVL.

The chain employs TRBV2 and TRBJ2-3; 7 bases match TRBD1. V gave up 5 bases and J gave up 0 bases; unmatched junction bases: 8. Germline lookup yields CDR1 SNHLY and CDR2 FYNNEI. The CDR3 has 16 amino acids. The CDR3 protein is CASSSSTGLSTDTQYF. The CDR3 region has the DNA TGTGCCAGCAGTTCCTCGACAGGGTTAAGCACAGATACGCAGTATTTT.

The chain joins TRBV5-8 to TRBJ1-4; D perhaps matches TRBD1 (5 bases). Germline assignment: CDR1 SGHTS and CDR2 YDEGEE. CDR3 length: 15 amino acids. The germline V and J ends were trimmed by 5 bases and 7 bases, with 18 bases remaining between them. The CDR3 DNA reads TGTGCCAGCAGTTCGGGGCAGGGACTTACTGAAAAACTGTTTTTT. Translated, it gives CASSSGQGLTEKLFF. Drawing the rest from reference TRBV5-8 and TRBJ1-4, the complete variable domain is EAGVTQSPTHLIKTRGQQATLRCSPISGHTSVYWYQQALGLGLQFLLWYDEGEERNRGNFPPRFSGRQFPNYSSELNVNALELEDSALYLCASSSGQGLTEKLFFGSGTQLSVL.

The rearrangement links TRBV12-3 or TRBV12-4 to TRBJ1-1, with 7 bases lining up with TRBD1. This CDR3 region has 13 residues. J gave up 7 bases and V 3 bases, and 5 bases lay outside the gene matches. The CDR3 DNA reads TGTGCCAGCAGTTTCGCGCGACAGGGTGAAGCTTTCTTT. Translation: CASSFARQGEAFF.

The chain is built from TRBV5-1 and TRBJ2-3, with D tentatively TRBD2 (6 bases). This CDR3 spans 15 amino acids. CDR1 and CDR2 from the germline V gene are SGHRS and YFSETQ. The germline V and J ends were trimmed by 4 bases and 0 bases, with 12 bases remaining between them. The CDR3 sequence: CASSRGGTSTDTQYF. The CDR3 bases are TGCGCCAGCAGCCGTGGCGGGACTAGCACAGATACGCAGTATTTT. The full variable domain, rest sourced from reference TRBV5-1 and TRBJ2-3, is KAGVTQTPRYLIKTRGQQVTLSCSPISGHRSVSWYQQTPGQGLQFLFEYFSETQRNKGNFPGRFSGRQFSNSRSEMNVSTLELGDSALYLCASSRGGTSTDTQYFGPGTRLTVL.

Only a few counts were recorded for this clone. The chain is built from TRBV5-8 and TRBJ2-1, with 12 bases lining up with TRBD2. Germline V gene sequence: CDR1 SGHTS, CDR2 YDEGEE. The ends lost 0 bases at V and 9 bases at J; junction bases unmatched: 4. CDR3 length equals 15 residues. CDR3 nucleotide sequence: TGTGCCAGCAGCTTGGGACTAGCGGGAGTCGCTGAGCAGTTCTTC. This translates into CASSLGLAGVAEQFF.

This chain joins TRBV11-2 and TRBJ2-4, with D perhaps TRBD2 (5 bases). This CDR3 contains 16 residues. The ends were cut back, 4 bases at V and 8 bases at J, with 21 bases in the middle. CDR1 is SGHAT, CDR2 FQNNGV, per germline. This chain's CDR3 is CASSSPPGRTEDIQYF. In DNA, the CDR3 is TGTGCCAGCAGCTCGCCCCCCGGCAGAACGGAGGACATTCAGTACTTC.

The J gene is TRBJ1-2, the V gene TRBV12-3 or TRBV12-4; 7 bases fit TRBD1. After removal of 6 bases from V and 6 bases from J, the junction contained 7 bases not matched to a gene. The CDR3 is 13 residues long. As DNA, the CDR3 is TGTGCCAGCAGCACTAACAGGGGCCATGGCTACACCTTC. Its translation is CASSTNRGHGYTF.